The 18 T cell receptor beta chains below all came from one sample that was sequenced in a study of cytomegalovirus exposure and HLA in healthy donors. Primers for the PCR totalled 60 Vbeta and 13 Jbeta. Sequenced by immunoSEQ multiplex PCR; TCRdb stores in-frame clones only, minus some. This table holds 120,000 to 150,000 clones, approximately 84% found once. The sequenced material came from PBMCs. The receptors here all came from a woman aged 40 to 50 in good health and CMV-seronegative.

As for this clone: The junction departs from the called germline gene at one end, perhaps through a read error. The genes are TRBV5-4 and TRBJ1-2, with 8 bases fitting TRBD1. This CDR3 has 13 amino acids. Germline-derived CDR1 and CDR2 are SGHNT and YYREEE (reference sequence). CDR3 amino acids: CASSLDRDSTYTF. The CDR3 bases are TGTGCCAGCAGTTTGGACAGGGATTCGACCTACACCTTC.

This chain uses TRBV5-1 with TRBJ2-2, with 8 bases matching TRBD1. The CDR3 length is 15 residues. V lost 0 bases to trimming and J lost 6 bases; unmatched junction nucleotides: 4. Germline values: CDR1 SGHRS, CDR2 YFSETQ. As DNA, the CDR3 is TGCGCCAGCAGCTTGGGACAGGGGTTCTCCGGGGAGCTGTTTTTT. Protein: CASSLGQGFSGELFF.

CDR3 residues: CASSQSGLLYSNQPQHF. CDR3 nucleotide sequence: TGTGCCAGCTCACAGAGCGGCCTTTTATATAGCAATCAGCCCCAGCATTTT. The V call is TRBV19, the J call TRBJ1-5; no reliable D call. The length of the CDR3 is 17 residues. Germline V gene lookup returns CDR1 LNHDA and CDR2 SQIVND (reference sequence). V lost 9 bases to trimming and J lost 0 bases, with 21 bases between them.

The count of this clone is one. The rearrangement joins TRBV11-3 to TRBJ2-5; 7 bases line up with TRBD2. Germline assignment: CDR1 SGHNT and CDR2 YENEEA. This CDR3 region has 15 residues. The V segment lost 6 bases and the J segment 2 bases; nucleotides outside the gene matches: 9. The CDR3 DNA is TGTGCCAGCAGGTTGGGGGGGGAGGGACAAGAGACCCAGTACTTC. Its translation: CASRLGGEGQETQYF.

The V and J genes are TRBV4-1 and TRBJ1-1; 7 nucleotides line up with TRBD1. CDR1 and CDR2 (germline): MGHRA, YSYEKL. CDR3 length: 18 residues. The trim removed 6 bases at V and 4 bases at J, leaving 20 bases unmatched. CDR3 amino acids: CASRQKTSVPDRATEAFF. The DNA for the CDR3 is TGCGCCAGCAGGCAGAAAACCTCAGTTCCCGACAGGGCCACTGAAGCTTTCTTT.

V is TRBV14 and J is TRBJ2-1; D not resolved. The V and J ends lost 0 bases and 3 bases respectively, with 6 bases between them. Germline assignment: CDR1 SGHDN and CDR2 FVKESK. The CDR3 has 14 residues. This CDR3 is CASSQDILYNEQFF. CDR3 sequence (DNA): TGTGCCAGCAGCCAAGATATCCTCTACAATGAGCAGTTCTTC.

Here the CDR3 DNA reads TGTGCCAGCAGTGTCAGCAGGGCCAGCAATCAGCCCCAGCATTTT. Protein: CASSVSRASNQPQHF. This chain joins TRBV6-4 and TRBJ1-5; the D gene is possibly TRBD1 (5 bases). Germline V gives CDR1 MRHNA, CDR2 SNTAGT. Trimming removed 4 bases at V and 1 base at J, with 11 bases between. The CDR3 extends over 15 amino acids.

This clone came up a few times. This chain connects TRBV2 to TRBJ2-7, with TRBD2 identical over 9 bases. In germline, CDR1 is SNHLY, CDR2 FYNNEI. V was clipped by 8 bases and J by 0 bases; unmatched bases: 8. This CDR3 spans 15 amino acids. The CDR3 spells CASFLTSGGSYEQYF. The DNA of the CDR3 is TGTGCCAGCTTCCTGACTAGCGGAGGCTCCTACGAGCAGTACTTC.

The V and J genes are TRBV2 and TRBJ2-7, with D perhaps matching TRBD1 (5 bases). The CDR3 spans 12 residues. The germline V gene has CDR1 SNHLY and CDR2 FYNNEI. V lost 9 bases to trimming and J lost 4 bases, with 13 bases between them. The CDR3 protein is CARQQTAYEQYF. The CDR3 DNA sequence: TGTGCCAGGCAGCAGACAGCATACGAGCAGTACTTC.

The rearrangement joins TRBV4-2 to TRBJ2-7; 7 bases map to TRBD1. V lost 3 bases to trimming and J lost 3 bases; unmatched junction nucleotides: 11. The CDR3 loop spans 16 amino acids. Germline V gene sequence: CDR1 LGHNA, CDR2 YNFKEQ. The CDR3 here is CASSQAQGSVVYEQYF. CDR3 bases: TGTGCCAGCAGCCAGGCACAGGGGTCTGTAGTCTACGAGCAGTACTTC.

V and J are TRBV9 and TRBJ1-4, with no clear D. Germline CDR1 SGDLS, CDR2 YYNGEE. Trimming took 0 bases from V and 8 from J, leaving 17 bases between them. The length of the CDR3 is 16 residues. The CDR3 DNA is TGTGCCAGCAGCGTAGGGGCTAAAATGCGTGCGGAAAAACTGTTTTTT. Protein sequence: CASSVGAKMRAEKLFF.

This chain links TRBV27 with TRBJ2-3; perhaps TRBD1 as D (6 bases). Trimming removed 7 bases at V and 2 bases at J, with 19 bases between. Germline CDR1 is MNHEY and CDR2 is SMNVEV (reference sequence). The CDR3 extends over 16 amino acids. The CDR3 loop reads CASTLTGTHYTDTQYF. The CDR3 DNA reads as TGTGCCAGCACCCTGACGGGGACACATTACACAGATACGCAGTATTTT.

The V call is TRBV5-1, the J call TRBJ2-1; possible D gene TRBD2, 6 bases. This CDR3 has 13 amino acids. Germline V lookup: CDR1 SGHRS, CDR2 YFSETQ. Deletions cut 4 bases from V and 6 bases from J, with 11 bases between. The CDR3 DNA sequence: TGCGCCAGCAGCCTCCGGACTACCAATGAGCAGTTCTTC. Encoded protein: CASSLRTTNEQFF.

J is TRBJ2-2 and V is TRBV6-5; 10 bases line up with TRBD2. Germline CDR1 is MNHEY and CDR2 is SVGAGI. This CDR3 contains 15 residues. J was trimmed by 6 bases and V by 7 bases; bases with no gene match: 8. CDR3 in amino acids: CASTGAGGPSGELFF. Here the CDR3 DNA reads TGTGCCAGCACCGGAGCGGGAGGGCCTTCCGGGGAGCTGTTTTTT.

The genes are TRBV7-8 and TRBJ1-1; the D is unclear. CDR1 is SGHVS, CDR2 FQNEAQ, per germline. Trimming cost V 5 bases and J 1 base, with 11 bases left between them. This CDR3 region has 14 residues. The CDR3 DNA sequence: TGTGCCAGCAGCCCCTGGGGAGGGAACACTGAAGCTTTCTTT. As protein: CASSPWGGNTEAFF.

This clone occurred once. The chain is built from TRBV4-3 and TRBJ1-2; D uncertain. V lost 0 bases to trimming and J lost 8 bases, with 16 bases between them. Germline V gene data show CDR1 as LGHNA and CDR2 as YSLEER. The CDR3 runs to 15 residues. CDR3 protein: CASSQDLMGAGGYTF. CDR3 sequence (DNA): TGCGCCAGCAGCCAAGATCTGATGGGAGCGGGGGGCTACACCTTC.

J is TRBJ2-7 and V is TRBV5-1, with a weak D call TRBD2 (5 bases). Germline V gives CDR1 SGHRS, CDR2 YFSETQ. V lost 3 bases to trimming and J lost 6 bases, with 7 bases between them. The CDR3 is 11 residues long. The CDR3 nucleotides read TGCGCCAGCAGCTGGGGAGCCGAGCAGTACTTC. Amino acid sequence: CASSWGAEQYF. Combining the CDR3 with reference TRBV5-1 and TRBJ2-7 gives the whole variable domain KAGVTQTPRYLIKTRGQQVTLSCSPISGHRSVSWYQQTPGQGLQFLFEYFSETQRNKGNFPGRFSGRQFSNSRSEMNVSTLELGDSALYLCASSWGAEQYFGPGTRLTVT.

The CDR3 loop reads CAIGTSGPYEQYF. CDR3 in DNA: TGTGCCATCGGGACTAGCGGCCCCTACGAGCAGTACTTC. This chain connects TRBV10-3 to TRBJ2-5; 11 bases align to TRBD2. The better agreement between TRBJ2-7 and the DNA end casts doubt on the J call. The CDR3 is 13 residues long. Germline lookup yields CDR1 ENHRY and CDR2 SYGVKD.